This T cell receptor (beta chain) was captured by sequencing in a study of T cells in Graves' hyperthyroidism and ophthalmopathy. Across the study: It was at initial diagnosis, before any treatment, that peripheral blood was collected.

This clonotype came up many times. The source material, RNA transcripts, was used to amplify TCR beta CDR3 regions. TCR CDR3 underwent first-round RT-PCR with the HTBI primer set. TCRdb fed the multiplex PCR reads into MiXCR, producing one record per CDR3 protein. The sample includes a few hundred thousand distinct CDR3 sequences, approximately 15% seen only once; the top ten take 30% to 35%. These patients, aged 18 to 65, had recently diagnosed hyperthyroidism lasting under 2 months. Trimming took off 3 bases at V and 5 bases at J, with 22 bases between the two ends. The CDR3 extends over 17 amino acids. Germline values: CDR1 MDHEN, CDR2 SYDVKM.

Sequencing input: blood. The source of this sequence is a woman aged 25 to 39 with Graves' hyperthyroidism. The rearrangement joins TRBV28 to TRBJ2-5; a weak D match, TRBD1 (6 bases). CDR3 in DNA: TGTGCCAGCAGTTTCCCCTTGAGCACAGGGACAAGCGAGACCCAGTACTTC. It yields the protein CASSFPLSTGTSETQYF.